This T cell receptor beta chain appears in the sequencing data of a study of post-analysis software for immune sequencing data. Study in general: The patients showed relapsing-remitting, secondary progressive and progressive-relapsing multiple sclerosis courses.

Carried by the TCR beta cDNA libraries were unique molecular identifiers. Each CDR3 protein is one row after TCRdb ran MiXCR on the PCR reads. Among about 820,000 distinct CDR3 sequences listed, approximately 53% were seen once. CDR1 and CDR2 (germline): SGHTA, FQGNSA. The CDR3 runs 14 residues. V was clipped by 1 base and J by 5 bases, with 11 bases between them. The sample holds a few counts of this clonotype. Its antigen is as yet unknown. Study observations and caveats: Four to six TRBV segments were more frequent in patients than controls; TRBV5-6, TRBV5-1 and TRBV20-1 belonged to this group. Normalized Chao1 diversity was significantly reduced in patients versus controls. Samples sharing a preparation batch grouped tightly together when assessed by F measure.

This receptor was obtained from a girl aged 10 to 17 with multiple sclerosis. The specimen sequenced was blood. The chain combines TRBV7-2 with TRBJ2-5, with D unresolved. In DNA form, the CDR3 reads TGTGCCAGCAGCTTAGGTCGCCATCTGGAGACCCAGTACTTC. Translating it yields CASSLGRHLETQYF.